Below, 4 T cell receptor beta chains from the same sample are listed, as sequenced in a study of blood T cell repertoires in COVID-19. Measured with immunoSEQ multiplex PCR; TCRdb has only the in-frame clones, and not every one. The sample includes over 60,000 clones, roughly four fifths of them seen just once. Source material: peripheral blood. These receptors came from a man in his 60s with COVID-19, enrolled during active disease.

V and J are TRBV7-9 and TRBJ1-1; weak D call: TRBD1 (5 bases). This CDR3 has 14 residues. V was shortened by 3 bases and J by 4 bases, with 12 bases between the two germline ends. Germline V gives CDR1 SEHNR, CDR2 FQNEAQ (reference sequence). The CDR3 protein is CASSFGARGTEAFF. In DNA, the CDR3 is TGTGCCAGCAGCTTCGGGGCGCGGGGCACTGAAGCTTTCTTT.

The CDR3 DNA reads TGTGCCATCAGTGCTCCCCAGTTCAATGGCTACACCTTC. Translated, it gives CAISAPQFNGYTF. The chain uses TRBV10-3 and TRBJ1-2; D is unresolved. V lost 4 bases to trimming and J lost 6 bases, with 12 bases between them. The germline V gene has CDR1 ENHRY and CDR2 SYGVKD. This CDR3 region has 13 residues.

The chain is built from TRBV9 and TRBJ2-2, with a possible D match to TRBD2 (6 bases). Germline lookup yields CDR1 SGDLS and CDR2 YYNGEE. V was trimmed by 0 bases and J by 7 bases, leaving 10 bases between them. The CDR3 has 14 amino acids. CDR3 in amino acids: CASSVASGDGELFF. The CDR3 nucleotides are TGTGCCAGCAGCGTAGCTTCGGGAGACGGGGAGCTGTTTTTT. Full variable domain (rest looked up from reference TRBV9 and TRBJ2-2): DSGVTQTPKHLITATGQRVTLRCSPRSGDLSVYWYQQSLDQGLQFLIQYYNGEERAKGNILERFSAQQFPDLHSELNLSSLELGDSALYFCASSVASGDGELFFGEGSRLTVL.

The V call is TRBV6-1, the J call TRBJ1-2; D is uncertain. V dropped 3 bases and J dropped 6 bases, with 14 bases sitting between them. Germline V CDR1 and CDR2: MNHNS, SASEGT. CDR3 size: 14 residues. CDR3: CASSERGVVNGYTF. CDR3 in DNA: TGTGCCAGCAGTGAGAGAGGAGTTGTGAATGGCTACACCTTC.